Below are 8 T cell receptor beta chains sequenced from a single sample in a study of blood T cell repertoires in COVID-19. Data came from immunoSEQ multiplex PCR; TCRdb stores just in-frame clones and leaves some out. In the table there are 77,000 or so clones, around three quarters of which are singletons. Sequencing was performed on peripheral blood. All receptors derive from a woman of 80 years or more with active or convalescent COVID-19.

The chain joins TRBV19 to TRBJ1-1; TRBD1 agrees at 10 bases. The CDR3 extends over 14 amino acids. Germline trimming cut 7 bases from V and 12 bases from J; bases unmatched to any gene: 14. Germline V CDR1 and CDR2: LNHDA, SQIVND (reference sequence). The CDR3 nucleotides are TGTGCCAGTAAAACCAAATTGGGGACAGGGGATCCTTTCTTT. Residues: CASKTKLGTGDPFF.

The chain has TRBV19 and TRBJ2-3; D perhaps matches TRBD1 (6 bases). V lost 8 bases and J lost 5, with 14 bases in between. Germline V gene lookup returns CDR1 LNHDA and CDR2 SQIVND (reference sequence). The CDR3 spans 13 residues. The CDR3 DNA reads TGTGCCAGTCGGGACACAGCACTAGATACGCAGTATTTT. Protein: CASRDTALDTQYF. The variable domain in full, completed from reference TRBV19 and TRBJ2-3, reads DGGITQSPKYLFRKEGQNVTLSCEQNLNHDAMYWYRQDPGQGLRLIYYSQIVNDFQKGDIAEGYSVSREKKESFPLTVTSAQKNPTAFYLCASRDTALDTQYFGPGTRLTVL.

Written as DNA, the CDR3 is TGCGCCAGCAGCCTGGACGCGAGGACCGGGGAGCTGTTTTTT. Amino acid sequence: CASSLDARTGELFF. This chain links TRBV5-1 with TRBJ2-2; no clear D. V lost 4 bases, J lost 5 bases, and 12 bases lay in between. CDR1 is SGHRS and CDR2 is YFSETQ in the germline V gene. The CDR3 has 14 residues.

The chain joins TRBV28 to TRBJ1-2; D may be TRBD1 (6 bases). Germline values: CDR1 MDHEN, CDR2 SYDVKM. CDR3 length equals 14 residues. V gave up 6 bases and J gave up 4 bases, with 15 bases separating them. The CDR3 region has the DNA TGTGCCAGCAGATGGGCAGGGGCTGGCTATGGCTACACCTTC. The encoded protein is CASRWAGAGYGYTF.

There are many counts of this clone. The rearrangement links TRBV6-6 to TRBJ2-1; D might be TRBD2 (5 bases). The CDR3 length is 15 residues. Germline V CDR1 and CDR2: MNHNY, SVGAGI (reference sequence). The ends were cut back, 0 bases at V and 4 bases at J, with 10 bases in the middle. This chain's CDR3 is CASSYSPGLYNEQFF. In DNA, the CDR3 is TGTGCCAGCAGTTACTCTCCGGGGTTGTACAATGAGCAGTTCTTC.

In nucleotides, the CDR3 is TGTGCCAGCGCCGACAGACCAGATACGCAGTATTTT. This sequence encodes CASADRPDTQYF. The rearrangement joins TRBV28 to TRBJ2-3, with a possible D match to TRBD1 (5 bases). Germline CDR1 reads MDHEN; CDR2 reads SYDVKM. Trimming pared 8 bases from V and 4 bases from J, leaving 10 bases between. The CDR3 sequence is 12 residues long.

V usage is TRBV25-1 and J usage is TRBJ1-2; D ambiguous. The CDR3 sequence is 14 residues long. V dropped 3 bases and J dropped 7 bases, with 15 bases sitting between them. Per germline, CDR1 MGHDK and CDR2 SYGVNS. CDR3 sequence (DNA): TGTGCCAGCAGTGACCATCTGGGCTTAAGTGGCTACACCTTC. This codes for CASSDHLGLSGYTF.

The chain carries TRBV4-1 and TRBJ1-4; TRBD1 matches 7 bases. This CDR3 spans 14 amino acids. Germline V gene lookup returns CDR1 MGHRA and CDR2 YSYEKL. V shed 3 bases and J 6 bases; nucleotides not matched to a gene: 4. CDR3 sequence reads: CASSQTGSDEKLFF. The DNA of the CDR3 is TGCGCCAGCAGCCAGACAGGGAGTGATGAAAAACTGTTTTTT.